The entry below describes one TCR beta chain. One junction end disagrees with the germline gene, perhaps due to a read error. These data belong to a study of blood T cells in healthy people across ages. The second PCR ran roughly 6 to 12 cycles with a sample-barcoded 5' primer and J-beta primers. TCRdb recomputed calls from the 5' RACE reads with MiXCR, one row per CDR3 protein. Here the sample spans 800,000 or so distinct CDR3 sequences, 35% to 60% being singletons. The germline V gene has CDR1 SNHLY and CDR2 FYNNEI. The CDR3 is 14 amino acids. This clonotype originated in a man aged 80 or over in good health. This chain uses TRBV2 with TRBJ1-5, with D possibly being TRBD1 (6 bases). The sequencing sample was made of blood. The CDR3 reads CTSSVSGDSQPQHF. The CDR3 DNA reads as TGTACCAGCAGTGTTTCAGGGGATAGTCAGCCCCAGCATTTT.